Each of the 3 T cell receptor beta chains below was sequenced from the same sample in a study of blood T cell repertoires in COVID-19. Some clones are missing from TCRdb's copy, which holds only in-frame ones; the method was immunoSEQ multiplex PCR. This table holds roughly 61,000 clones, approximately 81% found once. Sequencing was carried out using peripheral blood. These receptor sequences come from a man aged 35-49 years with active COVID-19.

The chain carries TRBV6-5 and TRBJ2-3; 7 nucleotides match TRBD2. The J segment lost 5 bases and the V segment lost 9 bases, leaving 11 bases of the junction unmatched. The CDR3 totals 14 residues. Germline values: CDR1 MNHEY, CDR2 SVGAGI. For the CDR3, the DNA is TGTGCCAGTTACCGTGGGGGGGTCGGAGATACGCAGTATTTT. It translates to CASYRGGVGDTQYF.

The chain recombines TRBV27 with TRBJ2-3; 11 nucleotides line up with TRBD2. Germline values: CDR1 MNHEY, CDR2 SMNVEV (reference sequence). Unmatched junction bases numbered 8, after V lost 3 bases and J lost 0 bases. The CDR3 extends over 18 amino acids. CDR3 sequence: CASSLGLADLASTDTQYF. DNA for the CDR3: TGTGCCAGCAGTTTGGGACTAGCGGACCTAGCTAGCACAGATACGCAGTATTTT.

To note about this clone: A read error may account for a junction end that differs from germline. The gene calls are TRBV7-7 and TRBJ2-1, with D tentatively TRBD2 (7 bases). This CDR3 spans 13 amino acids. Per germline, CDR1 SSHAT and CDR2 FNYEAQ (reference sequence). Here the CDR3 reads CASSSGLGGEQFF. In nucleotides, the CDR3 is TGTGCTAGCAGCTCAGGACTAGGGGGTGAGCAGTTCTTC.